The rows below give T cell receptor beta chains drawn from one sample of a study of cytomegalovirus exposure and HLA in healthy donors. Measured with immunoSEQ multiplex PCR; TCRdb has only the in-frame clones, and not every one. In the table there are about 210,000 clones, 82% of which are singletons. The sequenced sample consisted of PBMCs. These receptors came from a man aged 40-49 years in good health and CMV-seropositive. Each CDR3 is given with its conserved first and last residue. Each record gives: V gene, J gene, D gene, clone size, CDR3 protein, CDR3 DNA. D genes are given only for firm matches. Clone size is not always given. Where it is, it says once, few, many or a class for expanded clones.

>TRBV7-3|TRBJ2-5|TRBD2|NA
CASSLRAGGIGETQYF
TGTGCCAGCAGCTTAAGGGCGGGAGGGATAGGGGAGACCCAGTACTTC
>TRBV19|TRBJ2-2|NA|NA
CASRVNRAAGELFF
TGTGCCAGTAGGGTCAACAGGGCCGCGGGGGAGCTGTTTTTT
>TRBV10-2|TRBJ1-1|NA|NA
CASRLDGVNTEAFF
TGCGCCAGCCGTCTCGACGGAGTGAACACTGAAGCTTTCTTT
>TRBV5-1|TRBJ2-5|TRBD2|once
CASQDSGTSGQETQYF
TGCGCCAGCCAGGATTCCGGGACTAGCGGACAAGAGACCCAGTACTTC
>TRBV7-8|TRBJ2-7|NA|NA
CASSQLGSVNEQYF
TGTGCCAGCAGCCAGCTGGGTAGCGTCAACGAGCAGTACTTC
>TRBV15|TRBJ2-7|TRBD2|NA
CATSNSGSLYEQYF
TGTGCCACCAGCAATAGCGGGAGTCTCTACGAGCAGTACTTC
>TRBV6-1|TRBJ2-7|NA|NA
CASSELGRVDEQYF
TGTGCCAGCAGTGAACTTGGCAGGGTAGACGAGCAGTACTTC
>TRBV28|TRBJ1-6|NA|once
CASSPRQNLAHF
TGTGCCAGCAGTCCCCGACAGAATTTGGCCCACTTT
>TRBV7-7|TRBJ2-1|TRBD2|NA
CASSLSGAYNEQFF
TGTGCCAGCAGCCTTAGCGGGGCCTACAATGAGCAGTTCTTC
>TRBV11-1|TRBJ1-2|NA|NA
CASSLGQNENYGYTF
TGTGCCAGCAGCTTAGGTCAGAACGAAAACTATGGCTACACCTTC
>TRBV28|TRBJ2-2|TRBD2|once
CASSSRGGATGELFF
TGTGCCAGCAGTTCCCGGGGAGGGGCAACCGGGGAGCTGTTTTTT
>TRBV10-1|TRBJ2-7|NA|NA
CASSSQGTEQYF
TGCGCCAGCAGCTCCCAGGGGACCGAGCAGTACTTC
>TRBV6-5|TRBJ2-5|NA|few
CASRRSGAQETQYF
TGTGCCAGCAGGCGGAGCGGTGCTCAAGAGACCCAGTACTTC
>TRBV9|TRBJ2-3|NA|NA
CASSVGPSTDTQYF
TGTGCCAGCAGCGTAGGGCCTAGCACAGATACGCAGTATTTT
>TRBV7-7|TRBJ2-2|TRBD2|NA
CASSASGRIGELFF
TGTGCCAGCAGCGCTAGCGGGAGAATAGGGGAGCTGTTTTTT
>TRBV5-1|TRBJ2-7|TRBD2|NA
CASTLGLASYEQYF
TGCGCCAGCACCCTCGGACTAGCTTCCTACGAGCAGTACTTC
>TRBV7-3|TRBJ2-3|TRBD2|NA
CASSLYEGGTDTQYF
TGTGCCAGCAGCCTGTACGAGGGAGGGACAGATACGCAGTATTTT
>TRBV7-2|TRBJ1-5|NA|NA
CASSIGVGAGSQPQHF
TGTGCCAGCAGTATAGGTGTGGGGGCAGGTTCTCAGCCCCAGCATTTT
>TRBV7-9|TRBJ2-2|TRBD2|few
CASLTSGSRYGELFF
TGTGCCAGCCTAACTAGCGGGAGCCGGTACGGGGAGCTGTTTTTT
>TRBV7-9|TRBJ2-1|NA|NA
CASSFGGRGVGEQFF
TGTGCCAGCAGCTTCGGGGGCAGGGGGGTTGGGGAGCAGTTCTTC
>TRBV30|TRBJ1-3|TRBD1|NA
CAWCGTESGNTIYF
TGTGCCTGGTGCGGGACAGAATCTGGAAACACCATATATTTT
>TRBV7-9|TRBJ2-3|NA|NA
CASSLDTDKDTQYF
TGTGCCAGCAGCTTAGATACTGATAAGGATACGCAGTATTTT
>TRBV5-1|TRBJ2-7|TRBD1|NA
CASSLIPRDRAYYEQYF
TGCGCCAGCAGCCTCATCCCCCGGGACAGGGCATACTACGAGCAGTACTTC
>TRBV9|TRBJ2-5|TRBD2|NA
CASSDGLAGVKTQYF
TGTGCCAGCAGCGATGGACTAGCGGGAGTGAAGACCCAGTACTTC
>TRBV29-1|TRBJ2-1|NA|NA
CSVEAGPYNEQFF
TGCAGCGTTGAGGCGGGACCCTACAATGAGCAGTTCTTC
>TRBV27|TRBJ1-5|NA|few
CASSLGSNQPQHF
TGTGCCAGCAGTTTAGGCAGCAATCAGCCCCAGCATTTT
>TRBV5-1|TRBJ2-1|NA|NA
CASSLDNYNEQFF
TGCGCCAGCAGCTTGGACAACTACAATGAGCAGTTCTTC